This TCR beta chain was identified during a study of graft-versus-host responses after intestinal transplantation. Study-level background: Each patient got anti-thymocyte globulin induction, then tacrolimus and steroids for around three years. Study-wide results and limits: When patients had graft-donor T cell macrochimerism, their allografts held high graft-versus-host to host-versus-graft clonal ratios.

A word on this clone: Antigen: not known.

This CDR3 region has 14 residues. V lost 6 bases, J lost 7 bases, and 11 bases stayed unmatched. The germline V gene encodes CDR1 MNHNY and CDR2 SVGAGI (reference sequence). Here immunoSEQ multiplex PCR was the method, and the copy in TCRdb shows in-frame clones only, minus some. The sample holds around 40,000 clones, approximately 94% seen once. This clonotype originated in a human donor who was the organ donor for an intestinal transplant. The chain employs TRBV6-6 and TRBJ1-2, with 7 bases aligning to TRBD1. This specimen consisted of unstimulated CD4+ T cells sorted from spleen or lymph node cells, obtained before transplant. The CDR3 DNA reads TGTGCCAGCAGCTCGACAGGGTTGCCCTTTGGCTACACCTTC. This sequence encodes CASSSTGLPFGYTF.